This is a list of T cell receptor beta chains from one sample in a study of blood T cell repertoires in COVID-19. The data were produced by immunoSEQ multiplex PCR, yet TCRdb's version contains in-frame clones alone and is incomplete. The data hold roughly 250,000 clones, with approximately 85% observed a single time. The sequenced material came from PBMCs or T cells enriched from blood (not recorded which). All receptors come from a woman younger than 45 who had recovered from COVID-19. The CDR3 runs from the conserved cysteine through the conserved F or W. Fields, in order: clone size, D gene, J gene, V gene, CDR3 protein, CDR3 DNA. D genes are given only for firm matches. Size tells how often a clone was seen (once, few, many) or the class of an expanded clone, and some rows leave it out.

>-|-|TRBJ2-5|TRBV9
CASSVAGRTQETQYF
TGTGCCAGCAGCGTAGCGGGAAGGACGCAAGAGACCCAGTACTTC
>-|-|TRBJ1-1|TRBV19
CASSLTENTEAFF
TGTGCCAGTAGTTTGACAGAGAACACTGAAGCTTTCTTT
>-|TRBD1|TRBJ2-3|TRBV6-5
CASSRGTGTDTQYF
TGTGCCAGCAGTCGGGGGACAGGGACAGATACGCAGTATTTT
>-|-|TRBJ1-2|TRBV10-3
CAISEGSPNYGYTF
TGTGCCATCAGTGAGGGGAGTCCTAACTATGGCTACACCTTC
>once|TRBD1|TRBJ2-4|TRBV28
CASSSLRGLNIQYF
TGTGCCAGCAGTTCCCTCAGGGGGCTGAACATTCAGTACTTC
>-|TRBD2|TRBJ2-1|TRBV5-1
CASSPYGLAGGQGEQFF
TGCGCCAGCAGCCCATATGGACTAGCGGGGGGCCAGGGTGAGCAGTTCTTC
>-|TRBD1|TRBJ1-5|TRBV30
CAWNSGQGSGQPQHF
TGTGCCTGGAACTCGGGACAGGGGTCGGGTCAGCCCCAGCATTTT
>-|-|TRBJ1-2|TRBV28
CASSLAPIGEDYGYTF
TGTGCCAGCAGTTTGGCCCCCATTGGGGAGGACTATGGCTACACCTTC
>few|-|TRBJ1-2|TRBV3-1/TRBV3-2
CASSERRTVPYGYTF
TGTGCCAGCAGCGAACGGCGGACAGTTCCCTATGGCTACACCTTC
>-|-|TRBJ1-1|TRBV5-6
CASSLNPRQVLQMNTEAFF
TGTGCCAGCAGCTTAAACCCACGACAGGTGTTACAGATGAACACTGAAGCTTTCTTT
>few|-|TRBJ2-3|TRBV6-2/TRBV6-3
CASSLQGTDTQYF
TGTGCCAGCAGCCTACAGGGCACAGATACGCAGTATTTT
>-|-|TRBJ2-3|TRBV28
CASSSVAGNTDTQYF
TGTGCCAGCAGTTCGGTGGCGGGAAACACAGATACGCAGTATTTT
>-|-|TRBJ2-3|TRBV5-1
CASSTRLGRGDTQYF
TGCGCCAGCAGCACACGGCTGGGGAGAGGGGATACGCAGTATTTT
>-|-|TRBJ1-3|TRBV4-1
CASSQDEPYSGNTIYF
TGCGCCAGCAGCCAAGATGAGCCTTACTCTGGAAACACCATATATTTT
>-|-|TRBJ1-1|TRBV13
CASSLDLTEAFF
TGTGCCAGCAGCTTAGATCTCACTGAAGCTTTCTTT
>-|-|TRBJ2-1|TRBV7-8
CASSPHGDYNEQFF
TGTGCCAGCAGCCCGCACGGGGACTACAATGAGCAGTTCTTC
>-|-|TRBJ1-4|TRBV30
CASEDRTNEKLFF
TGTGCCAGTGAGGACAGAACTAATGAAAAACTGTTTTTT
>-|-|TRBJ2-3|TRBV7-6
CASSLVAQVGGLGTQYF
TGTGCCAGCAGCTTAGTAGCTCAGGTGGGAGGTTTGGGAACGCAGTATTTT
>-|-|TRBJ1-1|TRBV5-1
CASSLQGGELTEAFF
TGCGCCAGCAGCTTGCAGGGAGGGGAACTCACTGAAGCTTTCTTT
>-|-|TRBJ2-4|TRBV3-1/TRBV3-2
CASSQSKNIQYF
TGTGCCAGCAGCCAGAGTAAAAACATTCAGTACTTC
>-|-|TRBJ2-7|TRBV10-3
CATGWGGTYEQYF
TGTGCCACCGGGTGGGGAGGCACCTACGAGCAGTACTTC
>many|-|TRBJ1-4|TRBV4-2
CASSQGQGRQLTTEKLFF
TGTGCCAGCAGCCAAGGCCAGGGCCGGCAGCTTACCACCGAAAAACTGTTTTTT
>-|TRBD2|TRBJ2-1|TRBV4-1
CASSQEVASGNQADEQFF
TGCGCCAGCAGCCAAGAGGTAGCTAGCGGGAATCAGGCGGATGAGCAGTTCTTC
>-|-|TRBJ1-1|TRBV7-9
CASSLGLAAEAFF
TGTGCCAGCAGCCTTGGACTGGCGGCTGAAGCTTTCTTT
>-|-|TRBJ2-5|TRBV4-2
CASSQQGWRETQYF
TGTGCCAGCAGCCAACAGGGGTGGCGAGAGACCCAGTACTTC
>-|-|TRBJ2-1|TRBV4-2
CASSPQGAGGRWGPYNEQFF
TGTGCCAGCAGCCCCCAGGGCGCCGGCGGGAGATGGGGGCCCTACAATGAGCAGTTCTTC